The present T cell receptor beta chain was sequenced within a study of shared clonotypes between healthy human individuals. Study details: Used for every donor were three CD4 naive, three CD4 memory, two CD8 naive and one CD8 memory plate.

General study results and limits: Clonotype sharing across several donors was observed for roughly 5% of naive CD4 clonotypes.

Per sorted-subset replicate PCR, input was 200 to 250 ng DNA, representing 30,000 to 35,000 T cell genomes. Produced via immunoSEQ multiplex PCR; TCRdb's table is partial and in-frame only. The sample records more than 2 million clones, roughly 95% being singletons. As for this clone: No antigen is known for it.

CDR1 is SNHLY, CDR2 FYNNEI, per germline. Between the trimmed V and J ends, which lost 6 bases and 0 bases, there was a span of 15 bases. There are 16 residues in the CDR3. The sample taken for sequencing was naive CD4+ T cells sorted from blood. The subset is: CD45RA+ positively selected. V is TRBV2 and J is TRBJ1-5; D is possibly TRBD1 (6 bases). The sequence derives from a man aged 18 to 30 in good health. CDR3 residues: CASSALPGDSNQPQHF. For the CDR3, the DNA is TGTGCCAGCAGCGCCCTCCCAGGGGATAGCAATCAGCCCCAGCATTTT.